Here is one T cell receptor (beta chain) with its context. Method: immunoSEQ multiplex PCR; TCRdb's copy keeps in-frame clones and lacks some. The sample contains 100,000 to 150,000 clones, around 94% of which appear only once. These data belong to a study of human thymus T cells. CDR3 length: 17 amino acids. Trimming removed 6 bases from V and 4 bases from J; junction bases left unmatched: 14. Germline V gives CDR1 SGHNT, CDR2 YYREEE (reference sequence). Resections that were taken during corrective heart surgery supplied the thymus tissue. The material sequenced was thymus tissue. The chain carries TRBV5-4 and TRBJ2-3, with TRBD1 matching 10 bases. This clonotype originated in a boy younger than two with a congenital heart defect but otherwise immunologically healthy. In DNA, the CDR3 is TGTGCCAGCACCGTTGTCCTCGGGACAGGGGTGTCAGATACGCAGTATTTT. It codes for CASTVVLGTGVSDTQYF.